One sample yielded the 6 T cell receptor beta chains listed below, sequenced in a study of beta chain features in type 1 diabetes (dated by TCRdb to 2016 to 2019). The library was built by means of the immunoSEQ multiplex PCR assay. The High Capacity cDNA Reverse Transcription Kit was used to reverse transcribe all of the isolated RNA, meaning that expressed TCRB transcripts were what got sequenced. TCRdb mirrors the immuneACCESS table, restricted to in-frame sequences. Some clones are absent from its copies; in checked studies, under half trace to an unresolved V gene, and the reason for the others is unknown. Within this sample are some 200,000 clones, with about 11% of them counted one time only. 1% to 1.5% of the sample belongs to the ten largest clones. Sequencing used central memory CD4+ T cells from blood. These receptors were collected from a man younger than 35 in good health.

This clone was counted between two and nine times. V is TRBV29-1 and J is TRBJ2-5; D gene unclear. Matching the DNA end better, TRBJ2-7 makes the J call doubtful. The germline gives CDR1 SQVTM, CDR2 ANQGSEA. CDR3 length equals 12 residues. In DNA form, the CDR3 reads TGCAGCGTTGCATGGGGTCCCCTCGAGCAGTACTTC. This encodes CSVAWGPLEQYF.

The chain couples TRBV10-3 to TRBJ2-1; 7 nucleotides align to TRBD1. The germline V gene has CDR1 ENHRY and CDR2 SYGVKD. V gave up 10 bases and J gave up 6 bases; unmatched junction bases: 12. The CDR3 sequence is 14 residues long. The CDR3 sequence is CASSRDRTFNEQFF. In DNA form, the CDR3 reads TGTGCCAGCAGCCGGGACAGAACATTCAATGAGCAGTTCTTC.

V and J are TRBV7-9 and TRBJ2-3, with D uncertain. V lost 5 bases and J 7 bases, leaving 13 bases between the germline ends. This CDR3 comprises 13 residues. Per germline, CDR1 SEHNR and CDR2 FQNEAQ (reference sequence). The CDR3: CASSLDVGNTQYF. CDR3 sequence (DNA): TGTGCCAGCAGCCTAGATGTCGGAAATACGCAGTATTTT. The whole variable domain, remainder taken from reference TRBV7-9 and TRBJ2-3, is DTGVSQNPRHKITKRGQNVTFRCDPISEHNRLYWYRQTLGQGPEFLTYFQNEAQLEKSRLLSDRFSAERPKGSFSTLEIQRTEQGDSAMYLCASSLDVGNTQYFGPGTRLTVL.

The CDR3 DNA is TGTGCCAGCAGCGTTACTATCAACAATGAGCAGTTCTTC. Its protein product is CASSVTINNEQFF. This sequence joins TRBV9 and TRBJ2-1; D is unclear. The CDR3 spans 13 residues. V shed 2 bases and J shed 5 bases, with 8 bases lying between them. Germline loops: CDR1 SGDLS, CDR2 YYNGEE.

This clone was seen many times. This chain connects TRBV10-3 to TRBJ2-3; TRBD2 agrees at 12 bases. V shed 4 bases and J 2 bases; nucleotides not matched to a gene: 4. The germline CDR1 and CDR2 sequences are ENHRY and SYGVKD. The CDR3 consists of 16 residues. The CDR3 region is CAISAGLAGNTDTQYF. The CDR3 bases are TGTGCCATCAGTGCTGGACTAGCGGGAAACACAGATACGCAGTATTTT.

This clone was detected only a few times. The V gene is TRBV7-7, the J gene TRBJ2-2, with 9 bases identical to TRBD2. CDR1 and CDR2 (germline): SSHAT, FNYEAQ (reference sequence). This CDR3 comprises 17 residues. V was pared by 5 bases and J by 3 bases, with 10 bases of the junction left unmatched. CDR3 sequence: CASSPGGAGGHTGELFF. The CDR3 nucleotides are TGTGCCAGCAGCCCCGGTGGGGCGGGAGGGCACACCGGGGAGCTGTTTTTT.